The rows below give T cell receptor beta chains drawn from one sample of a study of blood T cell repertoires in COVID-19. Data came from immunoSEQ multiplex PCR; TCRdb stores just in-frame clones and leaves some out. The profile shows about 120,000 clones, around 81% of them singletons. Sequencing was done on a sample of peripheral blood. These receptors were collected from a woman between 45 and 60 years old with acute or convalescent COVID-19. CDR3s include the opening cysteine and the closing phenylalanine or tryptophan. Each record gives: V gene, D gene, CDR3 protein. A D gene is named only where the DNA matches it firmly.

>TRBV2|TRBD1
CASSYRDRDSPLHF
>TRBV6-5|.
CASSYRGNQETQYF
>TRBV19|TRBD2
CASSLLTSGSLGEQFF
>TRBV19|.
CASRKGGALNSPLHF
>TRBV7-8|TRBD2
CASSPPGTSAEGGEQFF
>TRBV5-1|.
CASRPGQNYNEQFF
>TRBV12-3/TRBV12-4|TRBD1
CASSPRQGAEAFF
>TRBV7-9|.
CASSLAGGSGYTF
>TRBV20-1|TRBD2
CSASLESSGETQYF
>TRBV27|.
CASGKEGPYNEQFF
>TRBV7-7|.
CASSSTGDEQFF
>TRBV27|.
CASSLNGRSNQPQHF
>TRBV5-4|TRBD2
CASSSPGLARTDTQYF
>TRBV10-2|TRBD1
CASSDGYGQGVEKLFF
>TRBV18|TRBD2
CASSRRSIAGAEETQYF